This T cell receptor (beta chain) was obtained from a study of cytomegalovirus exposure and HLA in healthy donors (dated by TCRdb to about 2017). At the level of the whole study: In an earlier analysis of roughly 500 of the donors, 250 to 350 Gb of sequence data and 120 million or so unique TCR beta sequences from about 179 million T cells were reported. An early release covering more than 500 HLA-typed donors comprised approximately 290 gigabases of sequencing data and roughly 85 million unique TCR sequences. Of the roughly 400 genotyped donors, 75% to 85% were placed in the genetic ancestry cluster associated with self-reported Caucasian donors. The study aimed to test whether cataloging public T cell receptors could reveal signatures of past pathogen exposure. The study profiled the T cell repertoires of around 700 subjects by immunosequencing and related them to cytomegalovirus serostatus. Along with the approximately 650-subject first cohort, a separate validation cohort of 120 different subjects was used. High-throughput TCR immunosequencing, statistical association of individual TCRs with disease status, and machine learning were combined to predict cytomegalovirus infection status. In a later analysis, previously published TCR beta repertoires from about 670 donors were re-analyzed and high-resolution HLA genotyping was added so that TCR occurrence patterns could be studied. Rather than drawing on any new phenotypic data, the later analysis identified candidate immune exposures from TCR beta sequences and the way those sequences occurred across donors. To decide whether each TCR beta V gene segment behaved as functional or pseudogenic, an earlier analysis of fewer than 750 of the donors relied on high-throughput TCR beta sequencing. Donor age, sex, ethnicity and CMV serostatus were collected together with the repertoire data. Genome-wide SNP genotypes for about 65% of the 666 donors were used in a later genetic analysis, which treated that subset as a discovery cohort. All discovery cohort repertoires had been generated using a single sequencing platform. HLA typing included class I and class II loci at four-digit resolution. The number of donors typed differed by locus, with roughly 629-640 for A, B, C, DRB1 and DQB1, around 520 for DQA1, about 610 for DPA1, and under 490 for DPB1. A handful of DR-DQ haplotypes were handled as single units for association and clustering because linkage in the cohort was strong. Among almost 400 genotyped donors of the cohort, an average of approximately 240,000 unique TCR beta nucleotide sequences were sequenced per donor, around 20% of them non-productive.

As concerns this clone: Its antigen is still unknown. Base qualities were left out, and no much larger clone turns up one base away.

The cohort comprised some 700 healthy bone marrow donors. At the time of sampling, every cohort member was nominally healthy, though immune exposures that went unrecorded were likely present. The donor was CMV seropositive and was included in the group of almost 300 seropositive cohort members. A peripheral blood sample was provided by each donor, and peripheral blood mononuclear cells were used for TCR beta sequencing. The Qiagen DNeasy Blood Extraction Kit was used to extract genomic DNA from the blood cell samples. The study at large found these results: According to the authors, the approach could potentially be generalized to other disease states and immunological phenotypes. The 87-base-pair reads could not distinguish some IMGT-functional V segments, including TRBV6-2 and TRBV6-3, so those segments were excluded. Assigning TCR associations to individual alleles was difficult when HLA alleles, especially DR and DQ, strongly co-occurred. Because HLA typing was unavailable for some donors at each locus, only the typed subset was used in association tests. Linkage disequilibrium might explain the correlated functional status among segregating V segments, but an unknown experimental factor could not be excluded. The classifier was reported to diagnose cytomegalovirus status with high specificity and sensitivity in both the original cohort and the validation cohort. A later genetic analysis reported fewer N-insertions in productive TCRs among donors in an Asian-associated ancestry cluster than the approximately 670-donor mean. In a later analysis, most CMV-associated TCR beta chains were found to appear HLA-restricted, with HLA associations seemingly driven largely by CMV exposure. Seventeen rarely observed V segments, including chromosome 9 orphons, were excluded from the earlier analysis of approximately 500 of the donors because counts were too low. The presence/absence analyses assumed that sequencing depth was roughly uniform across donors, and that assumption may not be true. V-gene and J-gene trimming of TCR beta chains was associated with a missense DCLRE1C variant in a later genetic analysis, and the association was replicated in an independent cohort. A later analysis found that TCR association rates varied across HLA loci, with DRB1 alleles showing the most associated TCRs and HLA-C alleles the fewest. While some public TCRs were present in many individuals, most TCR sequences turned up only very rarely across donors. The cohort was sequenced for TCR beta chains only, and without alpha or paired-chain data the features that could be detected were limited. According to a later analysis, parvovirus B19, influenza, CMV and Epstein-Barr virus appeared linked to several top co-occurrence clusters. A further reported finding was that TCR beta sequences accurately predicted the HLA-A and HLA-B alleles for most subjects in the first cohort. In vitro tests confirmed that three of the cytomegalovirus-associated TCR beta chains recognize cytomegalovirus antigens. A later analysis associated 16,951 TCR beta sequences with specific HLA alleles at a false discovery rate of 0.05. In an earlier analysis of approximately 590 of the donors, most TCR beta V segments were observed in productive rearrangements about 90% or about 30% of the time, broadly matching IMGT annotations. A group of highly shared sequence variants was considered likely to be a technical artifact of the sequencing pipeline. CMV serostatus was the only immune exposure information available for the cohort. A later analysis found that HLA-associated TCR beta chains were more clonally expanded and had lower generation probabilities than equally common non-associated chains. A total of roughly 160 TCR beta chains were listed by the study as associated with cytomegalovirus.

Library method: the immunoSEQ multiplex PCR assay. For the multiplex PCR, a mixture combining 60 forward primers for TCR Vbeta segments and 13 reverse primers for TCR Jbeta segments was used. The CDR3 region of rearranged TCR beta genes was amplified from genomic DNA with a multiplex PCR assay. The amplified TCR beta libraries were sequenced on the Illumina HiSeq System as 87-base-pair reads. The paper's processing steps were these. A later analysis counted tens of millions of unique TCR beta chains across the 666 repertoires, and around 9.9 million of these chains were shared by at least two donors. Raw reads were error-corrected and collapsed into unique sequences with a nearest-neighbor algorithm that merged closely related sequences to remove PCR and sequencing errors. Alignment of CDR3 sequences to IMGT reference sequences was used to assign V, D and J gene segments. For a sequence to be retained, a match of at least six nucleotides was required to both a V gene segment and a J gene segment. A rearrangement was called productive if the CDR3 had no stop codons and remained in frame with V and J, and every other rearrangement was called non-productive. Following IMGT convention, CDR3 was defined as the stretch from the second conserved V-encoded cysteine up to the conserved J-encoded phenylalanine. In an earlier analysis of more than 550 of the donors, sequences lacking an unambiguous match to a single V gene segment were excluded. An earlier analysis of fewer than 750 of the donors called V segments functional above 56.7% productive rearrangements and segregating when the between-donor standard deviation exceeded 5%. A statistical classification framework was built for diagnosing cytomegalovirus status from the catalog of TCR beta chain sequences. In a later analysis, V and J genes were assigned by comparing TCR nucleotide sequences against IMGT/GENE-DB human TR gene sequences. The TCRdist pipeline was used in a later analysis to assign CDR3 sequences and most-parsimonious VDJ recombination scenarios. In a later analysis, every TCR beta chain was defined by the combination of its CDR3 amino acid sequence and its V-gene family, and reads without a unique V-gene family were dropped. A later analysis removed roughly 590 highly shared, low-generation-probability nucleotide sequences to deal with suspected cross-contamination and a sequencing artifact. For each public chain, a later analysis derived a clonal expansion index from normalized ranks of inferred template counts within each repertoire. In a later analysis, generation probabilities were computed with a VDJ recombination model fitted to out-of-frame rearrangements, and the resulting probabilities were checked against IGoR. A later analysis scored TCR-TCR, TCR-HLA and TCR-CMV co-occurrence with hypergeometric tests, applying a repertoire-size bias correction to TCR pairs. False discovery rates were estimated in a later analysis by permuting HLA or CMV assignments 20 times. In a later analysis, co-occurring TCRs were grouped using DBSCAN, with TCRdist sequence similarity added in when clustering inside HLA-allele-positive subsets. Repertoires with fewer than 30,000 or more than 120,000 public chains, plus five repertoires with anomalous nucleotide sharing, were excluded from co-occurrence clustering. TCRdb holds this immuneACCESS table with in-frame rearrangements only. Some clones are missing; in checked studies, unresolved V genes explain under half, and the rest has no known cause. The V and J calls and the clone size are those of that table, but D and trimming were determined from the DNA. The sample table shows more than 100,000 clones, and around 70% are seen once. Of the sample, nearly 8.5% falls within the top ten clones.

The CDR3 spans 17 residues, from the cysteine through the phenylalanine. Only the CDR3 region is kept as DNA, spanning 51 bases read in frame from base 1. From the germline V gene, CDR1 is SGHRS and CDR2 is YFSETQ. Trimming takes 1 base from V and 0 bases from J, and the germline ends sit 16 bases apart. The sequence came from a woman between 40 and 55 years old in good health and CMV-seropositive. Material: PBMCs. Recombination connected TRBV5-1 to TRBJ1-2; the D gene is perhaps TRBD1, on 5 matching bases. The sequenced DNA is TGCGCCAGCAGCTTGATGGAGGGACGATTTGCTAACTATGGCTACACCTTC. Its translation is CASSLMEGRFANYGYTF.